This is a list of T cell receptor beta chains from one sample in a study of blood T cells in healthy people across ages. TCRdb reprocessed the 5' RACE reads with MiXCR, giving one entry per CDR3 protein. The table records around 1.5 million distinct CDR3 sequences, 45% to 70% of them present only once. Sequenced material: blood. Receptors were obtained from a man between 18 and 35 years old in good health. Both conserved end residues are part of each CDR3. The D gene is left open where the match is weak. Size is stated for part of the rows, as once, few or many counts, or as a class when the clone is expanded.

v_gene: TRBV20-1
abundance: NA
j_gene: TRBJ2-3
d_gene: TRBD2
CDR3aa: CSARSGTRTADTQYF
CDR3nt: TGCAGTGCTAGATCGGGGACTAGGACGGCAGATACGCAGTATTTT

v_gene: TRBV20-1
abundance: NA
j_gene: TRBJ2-6
d_gene: NA
CDR3aa: CSASPGGSWSEANVLTF
CDR3nt: TGCAGTGCTAGCCCGGGGGGCAGCTGGTCTGAGGCCAACGTCCTGACTTTC

v_gene: TRBV27
abundance: NA
j_gene: TRBJ2-3
d_gene: TRBD1
CDR3aa: CASSELGDRGDTQYF
CDR3nt: TGTGCCAGCTCAGAGTTGGGGGACAGGGGAGATACGCAGTATTTT

v_gene: TRBV5-4
abundance: NA
j_gene: TRBJ2-7
d_gene: TRBD2
CDR3aa: CASSTLAGGPNEQYF
CDR3nt: TGTGCCAGCAGCACGTTAGCGGGAGGGCCCAATGAGCAGTACTTC

v_gene: TRBV27
abundance: few
j_gene: TRBJ2-3
d_gene: NA
CDR3aa: CASSLSFTDTQYF
CDR3nt: TGTGCCAGCAGTTTATCTTTCACAGATACGCAGTATTTT

v_gene: TRBV11-2
abundance: NA
j_gene: TRBJ2-1
d_gene: TRBD2
CDR3aa: CASSKTGTSPYEQFF
CDR3nt: TGTGCCAGCAGCAAAACCGGGACTAGTCCCTATGAGCAGTTCTTC

v_gene: TRBV6-6
abundance: NA
j_gene: TRBJ1-1
d_gene: NA
CDR3aa: CASSYSREMNTEAFF
CDR3nt: TGTGCCAGCAGTTACTCTCGAGAAATGAACACTGAAGCTTTCTTT

v_gene: TRBV10-3
abundance: NA
j_gene: TRBJ2-7
d_gene: NA
CDR3aa: CAISEFNFYEQYF
CDR3nt: TGTGCCATCAGTGAGTTTAACTTCTACGAGCAGTACTTC

v_gene: TRBV10-3
abundance: NA
j_gene: TRBJ1-2
d_gene: TRBD1
CDR3aa: CAISARQGGYTF
CDR3nt: TGTGCCATCAGTGCGAGACAGGGCGGCTACACCTTC

v_gene: TRBV4-2
abundance: NA
j_gene: TRBJ2-4
d_gene: NA
CDR3aa: CASSQTTSGTKNIQYF
CDR3nt: TGTGCCAGCAGCCAAACGACCTCCGGGACTAAAAACATTCAGTACTTC

v_gene: TRBV12-3/TRBV12-4
abundance: few
j_gene: TRBJ2-4
d_gene: NA
CDR3aa: CASSSRGTKNIQYF
CDR3nt: TGTGCCAGCAGTTCCCGGGGGACCAAAAACATTCAGTACTTC

v_gene: TRBV7-9
abundance: NA
j_gene: TRBJ1-5
d_gene: NA
CDR3aa: CASSLRSGAPQPQHF
CDR3nt: TGTGCCAGCAGCTTAAGGTCGGGGGCGCCTCAGCCCCAGCATTTT

v_gene: TRBV3-1
abundance: NA
j_gene: TRBJ2-3
d_gene: NA
CDR3aa: CASSRQDTQYF
CDR3nt: TGTGCCAGCAGCCGACAAGATACGCAGTATTTT

v_gene: TRBV29-1
abundance: few
j_gene: TRBJ1-1
d_gene: NA
CDR3aa: CSVAFRDTEAFF
CDR3nt: TGCAGCGTTGCTTTCCGGGATACTGAAGCTTTCTTT

v_gene: TRBV5-5
abundance: NA
j_gene: TRBJ2-2
d_gene: NA
CDR3aa: CASSSGGQNTGELFF
CDR3nt: TGTGCCAGCAGCTCTGGGGGACAGAACACCGGGGAGCTGTTTTTT

v_gene: TRBV4-3
abundance: once
j_gene: TRBJ2-3
d_gene: NA
CDR3aa: CASSQDRGSQYF
CDR3nt: TGCGCCAGCAGCCAAGATAGAGGTTCGCAGTATTTT

v_gene: TRBV20-1
abundance: NA
j_gene: TRBJ2-5
d_gene: NA
CDR3aa: CSARDWGRAGEAQTQETQYF
CDR3nt: TGCAGTGCTAGAGATTGGGGTCGGGCAGGGGAGGCCCAAACCCAAGAGACCCAGTACTTC

v_gene: TRBV20-1
abundance: many
j_gene: TRBJ2-3
d_gene: TRBD2
CDR3aa: CSARGLAGWSTDTQYF
CDR3nt: TGCAGTGCTAGGGGACTAGCGGGGTGGAGCACAGATACGCAGTATTTT

v_gene: TRBV27
abundance: many
j_gene: TRBJ1-2
d_gene: TRBD1
CDR3aa: CASSPGGGNYGYTF
CDR3nt: TGTGCCAGCAGTCCAGGGGGCGGTAACTATGGCTACACCTTC

v_gene: TRBV2
abundance: NA
j_gene: TRBJ2-5
d_gene: NA
CDR3aa: CASAGRIQETQYF
CDR3nt: TGTGCCAGCGCCGGGCGGATCCAAGAGACCCAGTACTTC